The following is a T cell receptor beta chain sequence with its context. Its target is unknown. V was shortened by 4 bases and J by 3 bases, with 17 bases between the two germline ends. This CDR3 comprises 15 residues. Germline V gene sequence: CDR1 SGHNT, CDR2 YYREEE (reference sequence). The table came from immunoSEQ multiplex PCR; TCRdb's copy has only in-frame clones and leaves some out. The table includes fewer than 75,000 clones, about 87% detected once. This specimen comes from a study of OX40 agonist ivuxolimab in advanced cancers. Study findings and constraints: In the 0.1 to 3.0 mg/kg range, CD4+ and CD8+ blood T cells had expanded clonally by week 6.

This sequence was found in an adult with an advanced solid tumor such as melanoma, head and neck, liver or kidney cancer. The chain joins TRBV5-4 to TRBJ2-7; possible D gene TRBD2, 6 bases. The sequencing here drew on CD4+ or CD8+ T cells sorted from blood, taken in a trial of the OX40 agonist ivuxolimab. The CDR3 loop is CASSGGFFDIYEQYF. CDR3 coding DNA: TGTGCCAGCAGCGGGGGGTTTTTTGATATCTACGAGCAGTACTTC.